Presented here are 25 T cell receptor beta chains from one specimen sequenced in a study of T cells in localized non-small cell lung cancer. Profiling relied on immunoSEQ multiplex PCR, and the TCRdb table lists in-frame clones only, not all of them. The sample lists 30,000 or so clones; roughly 90% were seen once. The source was peripheral blood mononuclear cells, collected before any cancer treatment. The source of these receptors is a woman aged 40-69 years with stage III lung adenocarcinoma.

This clone was found once. This chain connects TRBV4-3 to TRBJ2-5; D might be TRBD2 (6 bases). CDR3 length: 13 residues. From germline, CDR1 is LGHNA and CDR2 YSLEER. Trimming took 6 bases from V and 1 from J, leaving 9 bases between them. The CDR3 DNA sequence: TGCGCCAGCAGTCCGGGACTCCAAGAGACCCAGTACTTC. It translates to CASSPGLQETQYF.

The chain employs TRBV28 and TRBJ1-4, with D unresolved. Germline V gene lookup returns CDR1 MDHEN and CDR2 SYDVKM. Trimming shortened V by 3 bases and J by 3 bases, and 8 bases separated the two germline ends. The CDR3 loop spans 14 amino acids. In DNA, the CDR3 is TGTGCCAGCAGTTTTGGGCAGCCTAATGAAAAACTGTTTTTT. This codes for CASSFGQPNEKLFF.

A word on this clone: Other DNA sequences within the sample encode an identical CDR3. The rearrangement links TRBV18 to TRBJ2-1; 8 positions agree with TRBD1. The trim removed 2 bases at V and 7 bases at J, leaving 7 bases unmatched. This CDR3 is 15 amino acids long. Germline loops: CDR1 KGHSH, CDR2 LQKENI. CDR3: CASSPVTGEWNEQFF. In DNA form, the CDR3 reads TGTGCCAGCTCACCAGTGACAGGGGAGTGGAATGAGCAGTTCTTC.

The chain combines TRBV5-8 with TRBJ1-5; 9 bases align to TRBD1. The CDR3 contains 14 residues. Germline CDR1 SGHTS, CDR2 YDEGEE. V gave up 3 bases and J gave up 5 bases; unmatched junction bases: 3. This chain's CDR3 is CASSSGQGYQPQHF. In DNA form, the CDR3 reads TGTGCCAGCAGCTCCGGACAGGGGTATCAGCCCCAGCATTTT.

This chain uses TRBV4-1 with TRBJ2-5, with 8 bases fitting TRBD2. The CDR3 runs 17 residues. The V gene end was trimmed by 1 base and the J gene end by 2 bases; junction bases not matched to a gene: 9. Germline-derived CDR1 and CDR2 are MGHRA and YSYEKL. The CDR3: CASSQAPAGDGQETQYF. DNA for the CDR3: TGCGCCAGCAGCCAAGCTCCAGCGGGAGATGGACAAGAGACCCAGTACTTC.

The V call is TRBV6-5, the J call TRBJ2-7; 7 nucleotides align to TRBD2. Per the germline V gene, CDR1 is MNHEY and CDR2 is SVGAGI. The CDR3 extends over 14 amino acids. V lost 6 bases to trimming and J lost 3 bases; unmatched junction nucleotides: 8. The CDR3 DNA reads TGTGCCAGCAGCCCCCGTCCGGGGGGCTACGAGCAGTACTTC. It translates to CASSPRPGGYEQYF.

J is TRBJ2-3 and V is TRBV18; 7 nucleotides match TRBD1. J was trimmed by 1 base and V by 1 base; bases with no gene match: 2. Germline-derived CDR1 and CDR2 are KGHSH and LQKENI. The CDR3 contains 15 residues. The chain's CDR3 is CASSPRQGGTDTQYF. As DNA, the CDR3 is TGTGCCAGCTCACCACGGCAGGGGGGCACAGATACGCAGTATTTT.

CDR3 bases: TGTGCCAGCAGCTTAGGAGACGGAGAGAACACCGGGGAGCTGTTTTTT. Its protein product is CASSLGDGENTGELFF. This chain connects TRBV11-3 to TRBJ2-2; no clear D gene. Trimming shortened V by 1 base and J by 1 base, and 10 bases separated the two germline ends. The CDR3 sequence is 16 residues long. The germline gives CDR1 SGHNT, CDR2 YENEEA.

V and J are TRBV28 and TRBJ2-7; D uncertain. V was cut by 5 bases and J by 3 bases, with 5 bases left in between. CDR1 MDHEN and CDR2 SYDVKM come from the germline V gene. This CDR3 is 11 amino acids long. DNA for the CDR3: TGTGCCAGCAGTGGGAACTACGAGCAGTACTTC. Protein sequence: CASSGNYEQYF. Together with reference TRBV28 and TRBJ2-7, the CDR3 gives the full variable domain: DVKVTQSSRYLVKRTGEKVFLECVQDMDHENMFWYRQDPGLGLRLIYFSYDVKMKEKGDIPEGYSVSREKKERFSLILESASTNQTSMYLCASSGNYEQYFGPGTRLTVT.

CDR3 DNA sequence: TGCGCCAGCAGTGAGGGCGGGGGGGGCGAGACCCAGTACTTC. Translation gives CASSEGGGGETQYF. The chain links TRBV10-2 to TRBJ2-5; TRBD2 matches 9 bases. The CDR3 loop spans 14 amino acids. Germline values: CDR1 WSHSY, CDR2 SAAADI. Trimming took 2 bases from V and 5 from J; bases not matched to a gene: 3.

The genes are TRBV9 and TRBJ2-1, with a tentative D call TRBD1 (5 bases). Germline-derived CDR1 and CDR2 are SGDLS and YYNGEE. V was clipped by 4 bases and J by 5 bases, with 13 bases between them. There are 14 residues in the CDR3. The CDR3 sequence is CASSSTTENNEQFF. DNA for the CDR3: TGTGCCAGCAGCTCTACGACAGAAAACAATGAGCAGTTCTTC.

DNA for the CDR3: TGTGCCAGCAGTGGAGAGACCTACAATGAGCAGTTCTTC. Its protein product is CASSGETYNEQFF. The chain couples TRBV2 to TRBJ2-1; D unclear. With 4 bases removed from V and 2 bases from J, the gap between germline ends came to 6 bases. This CDR3 contains 13 residues. Germline-derived CDR1 and CDR2 are SNHLY and FYNNEI.

The chain joins TRBV5-1 to TRBJ1-4; tentative D call: TRBD1 (5 bases). The germline CDR1 and CDR2 sequences are SGHRS and YFSETQ. The CDR3 runs 11 residues. V was cut by 4 bases and J by 14 bases, with 12 bases left in between. The CDR3, as DNA: TGCGCCAGCAGCGTAGGACAATATCTGTTTTTT. Encoded protein: CASSVGQYLFF.

The chain combines TRBV19 with TRBJ2-1, with 9 bases lining up with TRBD2. The germline gives CDR1 LNHDA, CDR2 SQIVND (reference sequence). J lost 8 bases, V lost 2 bases, and 4 bases had no gene match. The CDR3 totals 14 residues. CDR3 bases: TGTGCCAGTAGTATAAGACCTAGCGGGGATGAGCAGTTCTTC. Translated: CASSIRPSGDEQFF.

J is TRBJ1-2 and V is TRBV30, with D tentatively TRBD1 (5 bases). The CDR3 has 12 residues. Germline V gene sequence: CDR1 GTSNPN, CDR2 SVGIG (reference sequence). Trimming left V 7 bases short and J 2 bases short, with 11 bases between. CDR3 in amino acids: CASTRDNYGYTF. In DNA, the CDR3 is TGTGCCTCCACCCGGGACAACTATGGCTACACCTTC.

This clone was seen only once. The chain links TRBV18 to TRBJ2-3, with 9 bases fitting TRBD1. The V segment lost 0 bases and the J segment 2 bases; nucleotides outside the gene matches: 3. The germline CDR1 and CDR2 sequences are KGHSH and LQKENI. This CDR3 contains 16 residues. CDR3 loop: CASSPPTGGYTDTQYF. CDR3 nucleotide sequence: TGTGCCAGCTCACCACCGACAGGGGGTTACACAGATACGCAGTATTTT.

V gene TRBV14 combines with J gene TRBJ2-3; 8 bases are shared with TRBD2. Germline CDR1 SGHDN, CDR2 FVKESK. This CDR3 is built from 14 residues. With V trimmed by 4 bases and J by 7 bases, 7 bases remained unmatched. CDR3 nucleotides: TGTGCCAGCAGCCTAGGACTAGCAATTAATACGCAGTATTTT. It is translated as CASSLGLAINTQYF.

V is TRBV19 and J is TRBJ2-1; 12 bases line up with TRBD2. J gave up 3 bases and V 7 bases, and 13 bases lay outside the gene matches. This CDR3 region has 18 residues. CDR1 LNHDA and CDR2 SQIVND come from the germline V gene (reference sequence). Here the CDR3 DNA reads TGTGCCAGTACCCCCTTGATGACTAGCGGGAGTATCTACAATGAGCAGTTCTTC. Translated: CASTPLMTSGSIYNEQFF.

This clone occurred once. The chain links TRBV4-3 to TRBJ2-3; D remains unclear. V was cut by 5 bases and J by 2 bases, with 11 bases left in between. The CDR3 spans 14 residues. The V gene's germline CDR1 is LGHNA and CDR2 YSLEER. The CDR3 DNA reads TGCGCCAGCAGCTCCCGACTTTACACAGATACGCAGTATTTT. Protein: CASSSRLYTDTQYF.

The chain combines TRBV30 with TRBJ1-2; no firm D call. The germline V and J ends were trimmed by 3 bases and 4 bases, with 12 bases remaining between them. The CDR3 totals 13 residues. In germline, CDR1 is GTSNPN, CDR2 SVGIG (reference sequence). The CDR3 here is CAWSTKATYGYTF. CDR3 in DNA: TGTGCCTGGAGCACAAAGGCGACCTATGGCTACACCTTC.

This sequence joins TRBV7-6 and TRBJ2-1, with 10 bases matching TRBD1. Looked up from germline, CDR1 is SGHVS and CDR2 is FNYEAQ. V trimming: 1 base; J trimming: 0 bases; junction bases outside the gene matches: 9. The CDR3 extends over 19 amino acids. The CDR3 loop reads CASSLGGTGEGGSYNEQFF. The CDR3 nucleotides read TGTGCCAGCAGCTTAGGAGGGACAGGGGAGGGTGGCTCCTACAATGAGCAGTTCTTC.

V usage is TRBV7-9 and J usage is TRBJ2-7, with TRBD2 matching over 11 bases. This CDR3 contains 18 residues. The germline V gene has CDR1 SEHNR and CDR2 FQNEAQ (reference sequence). Trimming took 4 bases from V and 2 from J; bases not matched to a gene: 13. This CDR3 reads CASSWGLAGGPVPYEQYF. The CDR3 nucleotides read TGTGCCAGCAGCTGGGGGCTAGCGGGAGGACCTGTACCCTACGAGCAGTACTTC.

This clone was counted between two and nine times. This chain joins TRBV10-3 and TRBJ1-1; 7 bases agree with TRBD1. Germline V lookup: CDR1 ENHRY, CDR2 SYGVKD. CDR3 length: 16 amino acids. V lost 6 bases and J lost 0; bases outside the gene matches: 10. The CDR3 region is CAIRETGTAMNTEAFF. Written as DNA, the CDR3 is TGTGCCATCAGGGAGACCGGGACAGCCATGAACACTGAAGCTTTCTTT.

The chain carries TRBV6-6 and TRBJ1-5, with 12 bases matching TRBD1. This CDR3 comprises 16 residues. Germline trimming cut 7 bases from V and 1 base from J; bases unmatched to any gene: 5. From germline, CDR1 is MNHNY and CDR2 SVGAGI (reference sequence). CDR3 bases: TGTGCCAGCACGGGGACAGGGGGCGCCAGCAATCAGCCCCAGCATTTT. This encodes CASTGTGGASNQPQHF.

This chain links TRBV6-5 with TRBJ1-5; D remains ambiguous. The CDR3 is 13 amino acids. V was shortened by 8 bases and J by 5 bases, with 13 bases between the two germline ends. The germline gives CDR1 MNHEY, CDR2 SVGAGI. CDR3 nucleotide sequence: TGTGCCAGCGGGGTTAAGGCGCATCAGCCCCAGCATTTT. Its protein product is CASGVKAHQPQHF.